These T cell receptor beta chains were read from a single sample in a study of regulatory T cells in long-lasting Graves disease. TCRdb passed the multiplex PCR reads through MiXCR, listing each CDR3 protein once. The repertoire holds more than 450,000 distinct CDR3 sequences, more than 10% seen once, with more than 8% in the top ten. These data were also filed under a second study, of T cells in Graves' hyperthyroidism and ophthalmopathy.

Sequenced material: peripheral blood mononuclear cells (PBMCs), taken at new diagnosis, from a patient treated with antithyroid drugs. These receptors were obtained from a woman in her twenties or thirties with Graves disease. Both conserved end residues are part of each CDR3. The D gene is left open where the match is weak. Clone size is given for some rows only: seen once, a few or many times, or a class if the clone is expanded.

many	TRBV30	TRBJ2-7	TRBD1	CACQDRGISEQYF	TGTGCCTGCCAAGACAGGGGGATCTCCGAGCAGTACTTC
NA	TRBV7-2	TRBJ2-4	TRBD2	CASSGLAASKNIQYF	TGTGCCAGCAGCGGACTAGCGGCCTCCAAAAACATTCAGTACTTC
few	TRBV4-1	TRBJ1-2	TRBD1	CASSQAGTGNIGYTF	TGCGCCAGCAGCCAAGCCGGGACAGGGAATATTGGCTACACCTTC
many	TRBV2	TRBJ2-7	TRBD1	CASNDDRGSYEQYF	TGTGCCAGCAACGACGACAGGGGGTCCTACGAGCAGTACTTC
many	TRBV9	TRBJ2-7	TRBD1	CASSVDGTGLGEQYF	TGTGCCAGCAGCGTAGACGGGACAGGGCTGGGCGAGCAGTACTTC
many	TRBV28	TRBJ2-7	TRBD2	CASSLVTSGTYEQYF	TGTGCCAGCAGCTTAGTAACTAGCGGGACCTACGAGCAGTACTTC
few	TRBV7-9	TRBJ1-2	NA	CASSPSGGSLYGYTF	TGTGCCAGCAGCCCGTCGGGGGGTAGTCTCTATGGCTACACCTTC
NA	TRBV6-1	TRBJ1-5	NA	CASSEFGFQPQHF	TGTGCCAGCAGTGAATTTGGCTTTCAGCCCCAGCATTTT
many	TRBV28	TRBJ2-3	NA	CASSFTPSSTDTQYF	TGTGCCAGCAGTTTTACCCCCTCTAGCACAGATACGCAGTATTTT
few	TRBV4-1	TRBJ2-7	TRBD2	CASSQEALAGVWEQYF	TGCGCCAGCAGCCAAGAAGCACTAGCGGGAGTGTGGGAGCAGTACTTC
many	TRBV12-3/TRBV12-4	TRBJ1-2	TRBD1	CASNQRGTGNYGYTF	TGTGCCAGCAACCAAAGGGGGACAGGGAACTATGGCTACACCTTC
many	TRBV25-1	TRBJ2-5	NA	CASSELWQETQYF	TGTGCCAGCAGTGAATTGTGGCAAGAGACCCAGTACTTC